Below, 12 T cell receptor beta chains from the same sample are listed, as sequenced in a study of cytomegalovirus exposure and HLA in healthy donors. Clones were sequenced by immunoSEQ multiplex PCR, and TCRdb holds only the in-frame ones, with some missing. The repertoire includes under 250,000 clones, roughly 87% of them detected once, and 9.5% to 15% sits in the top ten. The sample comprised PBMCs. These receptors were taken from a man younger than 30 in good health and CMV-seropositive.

In nucleotides, the CDR3 is TGTGCCAGCAGTGTGGGACTAGCAGAGACCCAGTACTTC. The encoded protein is CASSVGLAETQYF. The gene calls are TRBV2 and TRBJ2-5; 9 bases are a match to TRBD2. Germline loops: CDR1 SNHLY, CDR2 FYNNEI. The CDR3 extends over 13 amino acids. V gave up 4 bases and J gave up 4 bases; unmatched junction bases: 1.

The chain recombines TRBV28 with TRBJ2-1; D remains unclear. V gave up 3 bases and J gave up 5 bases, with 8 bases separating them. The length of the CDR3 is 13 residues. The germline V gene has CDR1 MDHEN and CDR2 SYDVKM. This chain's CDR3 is CASSFRSDNEQFF. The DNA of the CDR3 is TGTGCCAGCAGTTTTCGAAGCGACAATGAGCAGTTCTTC.

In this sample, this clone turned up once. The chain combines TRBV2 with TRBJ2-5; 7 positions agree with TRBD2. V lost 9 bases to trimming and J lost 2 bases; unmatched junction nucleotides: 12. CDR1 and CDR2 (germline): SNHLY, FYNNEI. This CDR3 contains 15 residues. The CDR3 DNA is TGTGCCAGTTACCGGGACCCTAGCGGACAAGAGACCCAGTACTTC. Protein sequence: CASYRDPSGQETQYF.

The CDR3 nucleotides are TGTGCCAGCAGTTACGGGTCAGGGGACGGCTACACCTTC. This codes for CASSYGSGDGYTF. This chain joins TRBV6-5 and TRBJ1-2; a possible D gene is TRBD1 (6 bases). CDR3 length: 13 residues. From germline, CDR1 is MNHEY and CDR2 SVGAGI. Trimming took off 2 bases at V and 8 bases at J, with 12 bases between the two ends.

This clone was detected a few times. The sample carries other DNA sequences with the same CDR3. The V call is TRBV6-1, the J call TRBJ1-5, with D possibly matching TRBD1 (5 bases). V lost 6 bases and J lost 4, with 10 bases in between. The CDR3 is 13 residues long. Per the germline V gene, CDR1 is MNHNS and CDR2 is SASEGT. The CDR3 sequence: CASRQVNNQPQHF. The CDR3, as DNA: TGTGCCAGCAGACAGGTTAATAATCAGCCCCAGCATTTT.

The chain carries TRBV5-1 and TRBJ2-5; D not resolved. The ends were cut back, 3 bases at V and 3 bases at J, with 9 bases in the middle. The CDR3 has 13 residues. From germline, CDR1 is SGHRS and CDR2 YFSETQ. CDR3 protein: CASSSRLKETQYF. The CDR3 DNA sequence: TGCGCCAGCAGCTCCCGGCTGAAAGAGACCCAGTACTTC.

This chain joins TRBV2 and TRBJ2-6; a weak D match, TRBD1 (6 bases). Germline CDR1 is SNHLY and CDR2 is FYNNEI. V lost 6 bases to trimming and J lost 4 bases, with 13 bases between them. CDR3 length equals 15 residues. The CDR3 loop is CASRWTETGANVLTF. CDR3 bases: TGTGCCAGCAGGTGGACAGAGACCGGGGCCAACGTCCTGACTTTC. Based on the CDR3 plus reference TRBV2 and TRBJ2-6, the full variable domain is EPEVTQTPSHQVTQMGQEVILRCVPISNHLYFYWYRQILGQKVEFLVSFYNNEISEKSEIFDDQFSVERPDGSNFTLKIRSTKLEDSAMYFCASRWTETGANVLTFGAGSRLTVL.

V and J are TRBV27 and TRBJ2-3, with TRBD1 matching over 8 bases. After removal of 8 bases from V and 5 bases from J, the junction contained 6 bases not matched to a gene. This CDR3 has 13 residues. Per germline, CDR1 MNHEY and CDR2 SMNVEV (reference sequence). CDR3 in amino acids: CASRTGWEDTQYF. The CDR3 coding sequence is TGTGCCAGCCGGACAGGGTGGGAAGATACGCAGTATTTT.

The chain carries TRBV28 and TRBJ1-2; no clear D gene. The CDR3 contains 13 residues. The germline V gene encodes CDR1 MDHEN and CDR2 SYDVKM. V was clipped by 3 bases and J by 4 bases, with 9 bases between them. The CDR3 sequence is CASSFEGSYGYTF. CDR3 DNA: TGTGCCAGCAGTTTTGAGGGCAGCTATGGCTACACCTTC.

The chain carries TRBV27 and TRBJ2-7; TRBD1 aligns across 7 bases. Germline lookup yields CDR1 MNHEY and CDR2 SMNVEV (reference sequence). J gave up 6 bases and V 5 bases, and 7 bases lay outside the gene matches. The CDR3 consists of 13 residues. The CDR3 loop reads CASSPETGTEQYF. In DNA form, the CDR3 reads TGTGCCAGCAGTCCCGAGACAGGGACCGAGCAGTACTTC.

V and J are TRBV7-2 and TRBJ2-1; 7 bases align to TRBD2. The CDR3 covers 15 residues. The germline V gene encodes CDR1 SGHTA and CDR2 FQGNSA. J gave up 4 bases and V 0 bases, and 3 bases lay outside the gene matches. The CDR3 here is CASSLALAGYNEQFF. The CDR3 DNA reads TGTGCCAGCAGCTTAGCTTTAGCGGGTTACAATGAGCAGTTCTTC.

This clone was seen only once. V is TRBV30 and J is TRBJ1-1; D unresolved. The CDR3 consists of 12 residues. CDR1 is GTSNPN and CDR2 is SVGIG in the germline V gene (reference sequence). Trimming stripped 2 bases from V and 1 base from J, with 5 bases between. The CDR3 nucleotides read TGTGCCTGGAGTCCGGCGAACACTGAAGCTTTCTTT. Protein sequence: CAWSPANTEAFF.